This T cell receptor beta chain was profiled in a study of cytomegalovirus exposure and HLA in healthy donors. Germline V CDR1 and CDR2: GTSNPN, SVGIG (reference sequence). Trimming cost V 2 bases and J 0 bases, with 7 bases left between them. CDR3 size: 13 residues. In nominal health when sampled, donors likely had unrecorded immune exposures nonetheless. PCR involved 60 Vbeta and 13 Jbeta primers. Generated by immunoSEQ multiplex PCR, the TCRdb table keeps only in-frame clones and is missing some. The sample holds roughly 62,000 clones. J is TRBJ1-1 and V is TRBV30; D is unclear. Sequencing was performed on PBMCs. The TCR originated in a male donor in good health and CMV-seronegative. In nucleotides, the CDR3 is TGTGCCTGGAGTAGAGGAATGAACACTGAAGCTTTCTTT. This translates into CAWSRGMNTEAFF.